This T cell receptor beta chain is drawn from a study of technical replicates of blood from a few donors. Produced via immunoSEQ multiplex PCR; TCRdb's table is partial and in-frame only. The sample lists over 50,000 clones; more than 75% were seen once. The CDR3 is made up of 15 amino acids. Germline V gene sequence: CDR1 LNHDA, CDR2 SQIVND (reference sequence). V lost 6 bases and J lost 3, with 15 bases in between. Sequencing was performed on PBMCs. V is TRBV19 and J is TRBJ1-5, with a possible D match to TRBD1 (5 bases). This clonotype was sampled from a human donor in good health. Some clones in this sample may be carry-over from other donors' samples. This CDR3 is CASSRVLGFNQPQHF. DNA of the CDR3: TGTGCCAGTAGCAGGGTCTTAGGGTTCAATCAGCCCCAGCATTTT. Using reference TRBV19 and TRBJ1-5 for the parts outside the CDR3, the full variable domain is DGGITQSPKYLFRKEGQNVTLSCEQNLNHDAMYWYRQDPGQGLRLIYYSQIVNDFQKGDIAEGYSVSREKKESFPLTVTSAQKNPTAFYLCASSRVLGFNQPQHFGDGTRLSIL.